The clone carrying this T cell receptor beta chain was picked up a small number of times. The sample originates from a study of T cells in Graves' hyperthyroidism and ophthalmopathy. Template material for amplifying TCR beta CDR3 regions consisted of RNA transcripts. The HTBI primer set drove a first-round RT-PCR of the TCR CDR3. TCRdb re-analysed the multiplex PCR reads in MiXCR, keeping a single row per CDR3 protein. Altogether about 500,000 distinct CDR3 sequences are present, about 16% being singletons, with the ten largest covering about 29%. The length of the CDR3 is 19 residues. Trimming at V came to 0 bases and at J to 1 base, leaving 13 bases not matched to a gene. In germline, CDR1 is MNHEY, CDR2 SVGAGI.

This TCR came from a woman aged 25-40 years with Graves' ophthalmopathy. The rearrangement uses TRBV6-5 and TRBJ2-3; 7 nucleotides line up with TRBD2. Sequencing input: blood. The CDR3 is CASSYSSGTISSGTDTQYF. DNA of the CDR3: TGTGCCAGCAGTTACTCCTCCGGGACTATTAGTTCCGGCACAGATACGCAGTATTTT.